What follows is one TCR beta chain and its context. The data belong to a study of blood T cell repertoires in COVID-19. Study background: Sites in the United States, Italy and Spain provided acute and convalescent COVID-19 samples.

The germline V gene has CDR1 MNHEY and CDR2 SMNVEV (reference sequence). J was trimmed by 9 bases and V by 4 bases; bases with no gene match: 4. The CDR3 loop spans 12 amino acids. Only in-frame clones appear in the TCRdb table, and some are missing; sequencing was by immunoSEQ multiplex PCR. The sample lists about 220,000 clones, 65% to 85% occurring once. Sequencing was done on a sample of peripheral blood. The rearrangement joins TRBV27 to TRBJ2-3; 7 bases align to TRBD1. The source is a woman aged 55-69 years with acute or convalescent COVID-19. The CDR3 loop reads CASSSPTGTQYF. The DNA for the CDR3 is TGTGCCAGCAGTTCTCCGACAGGGACGCAGTATTTT.